One T cell receptor (beta chain) is described in this entry. The data stem from a study of blood T cell repertoires in COVID-19. The trim removed 10 bases at V and 4 bases at J, leaving 15 bases unmatched. The CDR3 is made up of 15 amino acids. Germline assignment: CDR1 MDHEN and CDR2 SYDVKM. Adults between about 18 and 95 years of age took part from 20 to 25 US areas. The repertoire was sequenced with immunoSEQ multiplex PCR; TCRdb's copy has only in-frame clones and lacks some. In the table there are some 300,000 clones, about 91% of which are singletons. V gene TRBV28 combines with J gene TRBJ1-2, with TRBD1 matching over 7 bases. The specimen was PBMCs or T cells enriched from blood (not recorded which). This receptor was obtained from a woman in her thirties or forties who had recovered from COVID-19. The CDR3 here is CAIQGGIRTLYGYTF. CDR3 bases: TGTGCCATCCAGGGGGGCATCCGGACCCTCTATGGCTACACCTTC.